This TCR beta chain derives from a study of T-cell reconstitution after alpha-beta-depleted transplantation in children. Findings and caveats of the study: Several hundred rapidly expanded clones from non-depleted graft cells reportedly supplied alpha-beta T cells about two months post-transplant. There were some patients whose high TCRbeta diversity at day 60 came from surviving recipient T cells and thymic progenitors. At the one-year point after transplant, T-cell counts and TCRbeta diversity were found to come mostly from T cells that had been newly produced.

Preparation of the TCRbeta library used unique molecular identifiers. TCRdb reanalysed the PCR reads using MiXCR and keeps one entry per CDR3 protein. The repertoire has hundreds of thousands of distinct CDR3 sequences, about 9.5% of them found once; the top ten carry roughly 7%. In its sample, this clonotype was seen many times. Its antigen is still unknown. Between the trimmed V and J ends, which lost 2 bases and 4 bases, there was a span of 14 bases. This CDR3 is built from 15 residues. CDR1 is SGHTA and CDR2 is FQGTGA in the germline V gene. The sequence derives from a boy under two years old with acute myeloid leukemia, due to receive a stem cell transplant. This sample comprised PBMCs, obtained before TCRalphabeta/CD19-depleted stem cell transplant. The chain carries TRBV7-3 and TRBJ1-1, with D perhaps matching TRBD1 (5 bases). The DNA of the CDR3 is TGTGCCAGCAGCTTAGCGGGGGGGAGCAGCACTGAAGCTTTCTTT. Its protein product is CASSLAGGSSTEAFF.